The 18 T cell receptor beta chains given below trace back to one sample, sequenced in a study of breast tumors, draining lymph nodes, adjacent tissues. One entry per CDR3 protein results from TCRdb running MiXCR on the multiplex PCR reads. The table has about 140,000 distinct CDR3 sequences, about 30% seen once; the top ten hold approximately 2.2%. The lymph nodes were axillary draining lymph nodes from breast cancer patients. The sample comprised axillary lymph node tissue. The source of these receptors is a female donor with breast cancer. Some clones in this sample may be carry-over from other donors' samples.

The sample holds a few counts of this clonotype. The chain has TRBV12-3 or TRBV12-4 and TRBJ1-3; D not resolved. TRBJ1-1 explains the end of the DNA better; the J call may be wrong. The CDR3 length is 16 residues. CDR3 DNA: TGTGCCAGCAGTTTAGCGCTAAACACGGAGGACACTGAAGCTTTCTTT. As protein: CASSLALNTEDTEAFF.

This clonotype was counted only a few times. This chain connects TRBV7-9 to TRBJ1-1, with D tentatively TRBD1 (5 bases). V shed 3 bases and J shed 3 bases, with 14 bases lying between them. Germline CDR1 and CDR2: SEHNR and FQNEAQ (reference sequence). This CDR3 contains 15 residues. The CDR3 nucleotides read TGTGCCAGCAGCTTCGGGGCCTGGGGGGACACTGAAGCTTTCTTT. Residues: CASSFGAWGDTEAFF.

This clonotype occurred many times. This rearrangement joins TRBV20-1 to TRBJ1-2; possibly TRBD1 for D (5 bases). V gave up 1 base and J gave up 8 bases, with 11 bases separating them. Germline V gene data show CDR1 as DFQATT and CDR2 as SNEGSKA (reference sequence). This CDR3 is built from 12 residues. CDR3 coding DNA: TGCAGTGCTAGAGGGGGGGGAGGAGGCTACACCTTC. Encoded protein: CSARGGGGGYTF.

This clonotype was found many times. This chain uses TRBV5-1 with TRBJ1-5; TRBD1 is a possible D gene (5 bases). V was shortened by 0 bases and J by 2 bases, with 9 bases between the two germline ends. The CDR3 length is 15 residues. Germline loops: CDR1 SGHRS, CDR2 YFSETQ. The CDR3 is CASSLARVGNQPQHF. The CDR3 nucleotides read TGCGCCAGCAGCTTGGCCAGGGTAGGCAATCAGCCCCAGCATTTT.

This clonotype was seen many times. The chain is built from TRBV20-1 and TRBJ2-3; 8 bases are a match to TRBD2. Germline CDR1 reads DFQATT; CDR2 reads SNEGSKA (reference sequence). This CDR3 is 14 amino acids long. With 5 bases clipped from V and 6 bases from J, the junction kept 10 bases outside the gene matches. The CDR3 sequence: CSAVTGGRWDTQYF. The CDR3 DNA follows: TGCAGTGCTGTGACGGGGGGGCGATGGGATACGCAGTATTTT.

In the case of this clonotype: This may be a read error: a much more frequent sequence differs by one nucleotide. The rearrangement joins TRBV6-4 to TRBJ1-4; D possibly corresponds to TRBD1 (5 bases). The CDR3 totals 13 residues. CDR1 and CDR2 (germline): MRHNA, SNTAGT. V was shortened by 4 bases and J by 10 bases, with 13 bases between the two germline ends. The CDR3 sequence is CASSVVPRGKLFF. Written as DNA, the CDR3 is TGTGCCAGCAGTGTGGTCCCTAGGGGAAAACTGTTTTTT.

This rearrangement joins TRBV15 to TRBJ1-4, with D unclear. V lost 1 base to trimming and J lost 3 bases, with 9 bases between them. This CDR3 comprises 15 residues. Germline-derived CDR1 and CDR2 are LNHNV and YYDKDF (reference sequence). The CDR3 region is CATSRARLPNEKLFF. CDR3 sequence (DNA): TGTGCCACCAGCAGAGCCAGGCTTCCTAATGAAAAACTGTTTTTT.

This clonotype appeared many times. J is TRBJ1-4 and V is TRBV10-3; D is unresolved. Trimming cost V 2 bases and J 5 bases, with 12 bases left between them. Germline V gene data show CDR1 as ENHRY and CDR2 as SYGVKD. The length of the CDR3 is 15 residues. Here the CDR3 DNA reads TGTGCCATCAGTGAGGACCACTCTGGGAATGAAAAACTGTTTTTT. Its translation: CAISEDHSGNEKLFF.

This chain uses TRBV2 with TRBJ2-6; D gene uncertain. Germline-derived CDR1 and CDR2 are SNHLY and FYNNEI. The V and J ends lost 9 bases and 9 bases respectively, with 6 bases between them. This CDR3 region has 10 residues. The chain's CDR3 is CARQGNVLTF. The CDR3 nucleotides read TGTGCCAGACAAGGCAACGTCCTGACTTTC.

The table lists this clonotype with many counts. The rearrangement uses TRBV7-9 and TRBJ2-7; no clear D. The germline V gene encodes CDR1 SEHNR and CDR2 FQNEAQ (reference sequence). V shed 8 bases and J shed 2 bases, with 10 bases lying between them. The CDR3 extends over 12 amino acids. CDR3 DNA: TGTGCCAGCGGTTACCGACCCTACGAGCAGTACTTC. Amino acid sequence: CASGYRPYEQYF.

At least ten counts were recorded for this clonotype. The gene calls are TRBV20-1 and TRBJ2-5, with D possibly being TRBD2 (7 bases). The CDR3 length is 13 residues. The V gene lost 0 bases and the J gene lost 5 bases, with 10 bases spanning the gap. The germline V gene encodes CDR1 DFQATT and CDR2 SNEGSKA (reference sequence). CDR3 protein: CSARDGGAETQYF. The CDR3 region has the DNA TGCAGTGCTAGAGATGGGGGGGCCGAGACCCAGTACTTC.

The V and J genes are TRBV6-6 and TRBJ2-4; D is possibly TRBD1 or TRBD2 (5 bases each). The CDR3 is 21 residues long. V was trimmed by 6 bases and J by 0 bases, leaving 30 bases between them. Per germline, CDR1 MNHNY and CDR2 SVGAGI (reference sequence). CDR3 sequence (DNA): TGTGCCAGCAGCCCCCCCGGGCAGGGCGGGCTAGCCCCCCTAGCCAAAAACATTCAGTACTTC. Translated: CASSPPGQGGLAPLAKNIQYF.

About this clonotype itself: Since the CDR3 does not end with the conserved phenylalanine or tryptophan, this likely comes from a read error. V and J are TRBV7-3 and TRBJ2-5; possibly TRBD1 or TRBD2 for D (5 bases each). Germline V gene lookup returns CDR1 SGHTA and CDR2 FQGTGA. Trimming pared 4 bases from V and 2 bases from J, leaving 17 bases between. This CDR3 has 16 amino acids. The CDR3 spells CASSSRGSGGQETQYV. The DNA for the CDR3 is TGTGCCAGCAGCTCAAGGGGCAGCGGAGGACAAGAGACCCAGTACGTC.

Regarding this clonotype: Since no conserved phenylalanine or tryptophan closes the CDR3, a read error is the likely cause. This rearrangement joins TRBV15 to TRBJ1-4; D not certain. The length of the CDR3 is 13 residues. In germline, CDR1 is LNHNV, CDR2 YYDKDF (reference sequence). The CDR3 bases are TGCGCCACCGGCGGAACAGCTAATGAAAAACTGTTTTCT. Encoded protein: CATGGTANEKLFS.

The chain joins TRBV25-1 to TRBJ1-6; the D gene is possibly TRBD1 (5 bases). The CDR3 totals 16 residues. Trimming pared 4 bases from V and 9 bases from J, leaving 19 bases between. Germline V gives CDR1 MGHDK, CDR2 SYGVNS. The DNA for the CDR3 is TGTGCCAGCAGTGCCACCTTGGGGGGAGTTGCTTCACCCCTCCACTTT. The encoded protein is CASSATLGGVASPLHF.

The CDR3 region is CASSFSNRGQFF. The CDR3 DNA reads TGTGCCAGCAGTTTCTCGAACAGGGGGCAGTTCTTC. The chain recombines TRBV28 with TRBJ2-1; 7 bases fit TRBD1. With V trimmed by 3 bases and J by 12 bases, 5 bases remained unmatched. Germline CDR1 and CDR2: MDHEN and SYDVKM. The CDR3 has 12 residues. Looking up the rest from reference TRBV28 and TRBJ2-1 gives the full variable domain: DVKVTQSSRYLVKRTGEKVFLECVQDMDHENMFWYRQDPGLGLRLIYFSYDVKMKEKGDIPEGYSVSREKKERFSLILESASTNQTSMYLCASSFSNRGQFFGPGTRLTVL.

This clonotype was found many times. The chain employs TRBV28 and TRBJ1-4; possibly TRBD1 for D (6 bases). Trimming took off 2 bases at V and 7 bases at J, with 14 bases between the two ends. The CDR3 runs 15 residues. From germline, CDR1 is MDHEN and CDR2 SYDVKM. The CDR3 reads CASSLPTGRREKLFF. CDR3 nucleotides: TGTGCCAGCAGTTTACCTACAGGGCGACGTGAAAAACTGTTTTTT.

This clonotype was seen repeatedly, ten times or more. J is TRBJ1-6 and V is TRBV28; the D gene is possibly TRBD1 (6 bases). This CDR3 has 15 residues. In germline, CDR1 is MDHEN, CDR2 SYDVKM. Between the trimmed V and J ends, which lost 3 bases and 9 bases, there was a span of 15 bases. DNA for the CDR3: TGTGCCAGCAGTTTTACGGCAGGGGTGAGTTCACCCCTCCACTTT. Translating it yields CASSFTAGVSSPLHF.